This T cell receptor (beta chain) was identified during a study of prognosis after radiotherapy for stage I lung cancer. Study-level background: Concurrently with stereotactic body radiotherapy, no other therapy was received by any patient.

This clonotype was recorded many times. The authors amplified TCR beta CDR3 from genomic DNA using two-round multiplex PCR. Used in first-round PCR were primers specific to each TRBV and TRBJ gene. Each CDR3 protein gets one entry after TCRdb re-called the multiplex PCR reads with MiXCR. In the table there are 12,000 to 15,000 distinct CDR3 sequences, less than 45% of which are singletons. This TCR was recovered from a donor over 45 with non-small cell lung cancer. The input for sequencing was PBMCs, taken before or after stereotactic body radiation therapy (not recorded which).

The CDR3, as DNA: TGTGCCAGCTCACCACCCGAGGCGCGGTTGGCATATGGCTACACCTTC. It codes for CASSPPEARLAYGYTF. The rearrangement links TRBV18 to TRBJ1-2; D ambiguous. Deletions cut 0 bases from V and 5 bases from J, with 16 bases between. The CDR3 totals 16 residues. In germline, CDR1 is KGHSH, CDR2 LQKENI.